This is a list of T cell receptor beta chains from one sample in a study of T-cell reconstitution after alpha-beta-depleted transplantation in children. Each CDR3 protein gets one entry after TCRdb re-called the PCR reads with MiXCR. The sample has approximately 500,000 distinct CDR3 sequences; about 11% are singletons. Sample: PBMCs, taken before TCRalphabeta/CD19-depleted stem cell transplant. Receptors were obtained from a child aged 2-15 years with inherited bone marrow failure, due to receive a stem cell transplant. CDR3s include the opening cysteine and the closing phenylalanine or tryptophan. A D gene is named only where the DNA matches it firmly. Not every row has a clone size; where given, it reads once, few, many or a size class.

J gene	CDR3 length	V gene	D gene	clone size	CDR3 protein	CDR3 DNA
TRBJ2-7	15	TRBV7-9	.	.	CASSLIVGRAYEQYF	TGTGCCAGCAGCTTAATAGTAGGCAGGGCCTACGAGCAGTACTTC
TRBJ2-3	15	TRBV12-3/TRBV12-4	TRBD2	many	CASGRLAVGPDTQYF	TGTGCCAGCGGGCGACTAGCGGTGGGGCCAGATACGCAGTATTTT
TRBJ2-7	17	TRBV7-2	TRBD2	.	CASSQSISGRPRDEQYF	TGTGCCAGCAGCCAAAGCATAAGCGGGAGACCCCGGGACGAGCAGTACTTC
TRBJ2-3	11	TRBV10-1	.	many	CASRPGQTQYF	TGCGCCAGTCGGCCGGGGCAGACGCAGTATTTT
TRBJ2-5	13	TRBV7-9	.	once	CASSLGYGETQYF	TGTGCCAGCAGCTTGGGGTACGGGGAGACCCAGTACTTC
TRBJ2-7	9	TRBV5-1	.	many	CASRYEQYF	TGCGCCAGCCGATACGAGCAGTACTTC
TRBJ2-3	13	TRBV5-6	.	many	CASSSDSTDTQYF	TGTGCCAGCAGTTCAGACAGTACAGATACGCAGTATTTT
TRBJ2-6	16	TRBV19	.	.	CASTWTSTSGANVLTF	TGTGCCAGTACGTGGACATCCACCTCTGGGGCCAACGTCCTGACTTTC
TRBJ2-1	13	TRBV5-1	.	.	CASSRDGRDEQFF	TGCGCCAGCAGCCGGGACGGAAGGGATGAGCAGTTCTTC
TRBJ2-6	17	TRBV7-9	.	many	CASSLSRGSPGANVLTF	TGTGCCAGCAGCCTATCGCGGGGCTCACCTGGGGCCAACGTCCTGACTTTC
TRBJ2-2	16	TRBV7-9	TRBD2	few	CASSSGAGENTGELFF	TGTGCCAGCAGTTCAGGAGCGGGAGAGAACACCGGGGAGCTGTTTTTT
TRBJ1-5	15	TRBV12-3/TRBV12-4	.	many	CASSSGSHVVRPQHF	TGTGCCAGCAGTTCGGGCAGCCATGTCGTTCGGCCCCAGCATTTT
TRBJ2-3	10	TRBV20-1	.	few	CSAHDNTQYF	TGCAGTGCCCATGACAATACGCAGTATTTT
TRBJ2-5	16	TRBV4-2	TRBD2	many	CASSPEVAGEEETQYF	TGTGCCAGCAGCCCAGAGGTAGCGGGAGAGGAGGAGACCCAGTACTTC
TRBJ2-5	13	TRBV29-1	TRBD2	many	CSVGVGRGETQYF	TGCAGCGTTGGAGTAGGGCGGGGGGAGACCCAGTACTTC
TRBJ1-4	16	TRBV4-3	TRBD1	many	CASSRKRTGPGEKLFF	TGCGCCAGCAGCCGAAAGAGGACAGGGCCAGGTGAAAAACTGTTTTTT
TRBJ2-3	16	TRBV7-2	TRBD2	many	CASSMGLAPSTDTQYF	TGTGCCAGCAGCATGGGACTAGCACCAAGCACAGATACGCAGTATTTT